This T cell receptor (beta chain) stems from a study of shared clonotypes between healthy human individuals. Every subset had its genomic DNA shared out evenly among several immunoSEQ plates. TCRdb's copy holds only in-frame clones and misses some; the assay was immunoSEQ multiplex PCR. The table records 2,500,000 or so clones, more than 85% of them present only once. Germline-derived CDR1 and CDR2 are MNHEY and SVGAGI. This CDR3 is built from 14 residues. The V gene lost 6 bases and the J gene lost 0 bases, with 11 bases spanning the gap. This clone has more than one count but fewer than ten. The V and J genes are TRBV6-5 and TRBJ2-5; D may be TRBD2 (5 bases). This TCR came from a man younger than 35 in good health. Some clones in this sample may be carry-over from other donors' samples. Sequences were obtained from naive CD4+ T cells from PBMCs. Subset here: CD45RA+ positively selected. CDR3 region: CASSPSGYQETQYF. Here the CDR3 DNA reads TGTGCCAGCAGCCCCTCGGGGTACCAAGAGACCCAGTACTTC.